The text below deals with one T cell receptor beta chain. What it recognizes is unknown. This entry comes from a study of cytomegalovirus exposure and HLA in healthy donors. On the study more broadly: Earlier, 100 million to 130 million unique TCR beta sequences were recovered from around 190 million T cells by an analysis. Study-level points and caveats: Accurate predictions that matched the HLA-A and HLA-B alleles of most subjects were reportedly made from TCR beta sequences. Among immune exposure information, only CMV serostatus was available. A later analysis, which compared TCR beta chains of equal frequency, found the HLA-associated ones more clonally expanded.

PCR employed 60 Vbeta and 13 Jbeta primers. Sequenced by immunoSEQ multiplex PCR; TCRdb stores in-frame clones only, minus some. The sample holds 90,000 to 120,000 clones, roughly 70% seen once. The CDR3 consists of 14 residues. Trimming took 5 bases from V and 4 from J; bases not matched to a gene: 6. The germline V gene encodes CDR1 SNHLY and CDR2 FYNNEI. Sequencing was performed on PBMCs. The J gene is TRBJ1-1, the V gene TRBV2; 8 bases are shared with TRBD1. The sequence was collected from a woman aged 40 to 50 in good health and CMV-seropositive. The CDR3 region has the DNA TGTGCCAGCAGTCAAGACAGGGGTTTCACTGAAGCTTTCTTT. Residues: CASSQDRGFTEAFF.